This TCR beta chain was sequenced for a study of blood T cell repertoires in COVID-19. Across the study: Material from acute and convalescent COVID-19 was sourced from the United States, Italy and Spain.

The CDR3 extends over 15 amino acids. V trimming: 6 bases; J trimming: 4 bases; junction bases outside the gene matches: 8. CDR1 SNHLY and CDR2 FYNNEI come from the germline V gene. Produced via immunoSEQ multiplex PCR; TCRdb's table is partial and in-frame only. The data contain roughly 230,000 clones, 65% to 90% of them singletons. The TCR sequence derives from a woman aged 45-59 years with acute or convalescent COVID-19. The chain joins TRBV2 to TRBJ2-5, with TRBD2 matching over 10 bases. The source material was peripheral blood. The CDR3 loop reads CASRAIAGGGETQYF. The CDR3 DNA reads TGTGCCAGCAGGGCGATAGCGGGGGGCGGAGAGACCCAGTACTTC.